Each of the 21 T cell receptor beta chains below was sequenced from the same sample in a study of cytomegalovirus exposure and HLA in healthy donors. The PCR made use of 60 Vbeta and 13 Jbeta primers. Clones were sequenced by immunoSEQ multiplex PCR, and TCRdb holds only the in-frame ones, with some missing. Recorded for this sample: 100,000 to 150,000 clones. The specimen sequenced was PBMCs. The origin of the receptors is a young man in good health and CMV-seronegative.

This chain joins TRBV5-6 and TRBJ2-1; D gene ambiguous. CDR3 size: 13 residues. Germline CDR1 is SGHDT and CDR2 is YYEEEE. The V end lost 0 bases, the J end lost 6 bases, and 7 bases lay between the germline ends. CDR3 bases: TGTGCCAGCAGCTTGGGCACGGGCAATGAGCAGTTCTTC. This codes for CASSLGTGNEQFF. Based on the CDR3 plus reference TRBV5-6 and TRBJ2-1, the full variable domain is DAGVTQSPTHLIKTRGQQVTLRCSPKSGHDTVSWYQQALGQGPQFIFQYYEEEERQRGNFPDRFSGHQFPNYSSELNVNALLLGDSALYLCASSLGTGNEQFFGPGTRLTVL.

The chain has TRBV4-2 and TRBJ1-1; D may be TRBD1 (5 bases). Germline V CDR1 and CDR2: LGHNA, YNFKEQ. Trimming left V 2 bases short and J 6 bases short, with 13 bases between. The CDR3 runs to 14 residues. The CDR3 spells CASSQPQGSPEAFF. The CDR3 DNA reads as TGTGCCAGCAGCCAACCCCAGGGCTCCCCTGAAGCTTTCTTT.

The V and J genes are TRBV7-2 and TRBJ2-7; 7 nucleotides agree with TRBD1. The CDR3 runs 14 residues. V lost 2 bases to trimming and J lost 5 bases; unmatched junction nucleotides: 6. CDR1 is SGHTA and CDR2 is FQGNSA in the germline V gene. In DNA, the CDR3 is TGTGCCAGCAGCTTAACCGGGACAGTCCACGAGCAGTACTTC. Translated: CASSLTGTVHEQYF.

The genes are TRBV28 and TRBJ1-2, with 8 bases fitting TRBD1. Germline-derived CDR1 and CDR2 are MDHEN and SYDVKM. V dropped 2 bases and J dropped 8; count of bases not matched to a gene: 4. This CDR3 is built from 13 residues. For the CDR3, the DNA is TGTGCCAGCAGTTTAACAGGGGGTATCGGCTACACCTTC. It translates to CASSLTGGIGYTF.

DNA of the CDR3: TGCGCCAGCAGTATAATCCAGGGAACTAATGAAAAACTGTTTTTT. This translates into CASSIIQGTNEKLFF. The chain carries TRBV4-1 and TRBJ1-4, with a possible D match to TRBD1 (5 bases). The germline CDR1 and CDR2 sequences are MGHRA and YSYEKL. The CDR3 has 15 amino acids. Between the trimmed V and J ends, which lost 6 bases and 1 base, there was a span of 12 bases.

V is TRBV4-1 and J is TRBJ1-2; maybe TRBD1 (5 bases). Looked up from germline, CDR1 is MGHRA and CDR2 is YSYEKL. V was pared by 0 bases and J by 5 bases, with 13 bases between. The CDR3 runs 15 residues. The CDR3: CASSQEVGAPYGYTF. The CDR3 DNA sequence: TGCGCCAGCAGCCAAGAAGTTGGGGCGCCTTATGGCTACACCTTC.

The chain carries TRBV10-3 and TRBJ2-5, with 8 positions matching TRBD1. TRBJ2-7 explains the end of the DNA better; the J call may be wrong. The CDR3 contains 13 residues. CDR1 and CDR2 from the germline V gene are ENHRY and SYGVKD. The CDR3 spells CAILGQESYEQYF. Here the CDR3 DNA reads TGTGCCATCCTGGGACAGGAATCTTACGAGCAGTACTTC.

CDR3 sequence: CASSQGGTSLADTQYF. CDR3 DNA: TGCGCCAGCAGCCAAGGGGGGACTAGCTTAGCCGATACGCAGTATTTT. The chain is built from TRBV4-3 and TRBJ2-3; 9 bases map to TRBD2. Germline loops: CDR1 LGHNA, CDR2 YSLEER. This CDR3 is 16 amino acids long. J lost 6 bases, V lost 1 base, and 8 bases had no gene match.

V is TRBV29-1 and J is TRBJ2-5; 15 bases are shared with TRBD2. The ends lost 7 bases at V and 4 bases at J; junction bases unmatched: 1. Germline assignment: CDR1 SQVTM and CDR2 ANQGSEA. The CDR3 is 13 residues long. This CDR3 is CSGGLAGGETQYF. The CDR3 DNA reads as TGCAGCGGGGGACTAGCGGGGGGAGAGACCCAGTACTTC. The whole variable domain, remainder taken from reference TRBV29-1 and TRBJ2-5, is SAVISQKPSRDICQRGTSLTIQCQVDSQVTMMFWYRQQPGQSLTLIATANQGSEATYESGFVIDKFPISRPNLTFSTLTVSNMSPEDSSIYLCSGGLAGGETQYFGPGTRLLVL.

V is TRBV29-1 and J is TRBJ1-2, with unresolved D. Germline values: CDR1 SQVTM, CDR2 ANQGSEA. The CDR3 is made up of 11 amino acids. The V gene lost 3 bases and the J gene lost 8 bases, with 10 bases spanning the gap. Here the CDR3 reads CSVESGVGYTF. CDR3 in DNA: TGCAGCGTTGAGTCCGGGGTCGGCTACACCTTC.

The CDR3, as DNA: TGCGCCAGCAGCCAAGAGGGACAACTATGGCTCACCTTC. Translation gives CASSQEGQLWLTF. The rearrangement joins TRBV4-1 to TRBJ1-2; TRBD1 is a possible D gene (6 bases). V lost 0 bases to trimming and J lost 13 bases, with 15 bases between them. Germline V gene sequence: CDR1 MGHRA, CDR2 YSYEKL. The CDR3 runs 13 residues.

The chain joins TRBV28 to TRBJ2-7; 11 bases align to TRBD1. Germline assignment: CDR1 MDHEN and CDR2 SYDVKM. The length of the CDR3 is 15 residues. The trim removed 6 bases at V and 6 bases at J, leaving 10 bases unmatched. The DNA for the CDR3 is TGTGCCAGCAGGACACCGGGACAGGGGGTACGCGAGCAGTACTTC. This sequence encodes CASRTPGQGVREQYF.

The chain combines TRBV5-4 with TRBJ1-1, with 8 bases identical to TRBD1. The CDR3 contains 14 residues. Germline lookup yields CDR1 SGHNT and CDR2 YYREEE (reference sequence). V was pared by 4 bases and J by 11 bases, with 13 bases of the junction left unmatched. CDR3 loop: CASSPETGERAAFF. Written as DNA, the CDR3 is TGTGCCAGCAGCCCAGAGACAGGGGAAAGGGCGGCTTTCTTT. The full variable domain, its missing parts supplied by reference TRBV5-4 and TRBJ1-1, is ETGVTQSPTHLIKTRGQQVTLRCSSQSGHNTVSWYQQALGQGPQFIFQYYREEENGRGNFPPRFSGLQFPNYSSELNVNALELDDSALYLCASSPETGERAAFFGQGTRLTVV.

The chain uses TRBV5-1 and TRBJ1-4; the D gene is possibly TRBD1 (6 bases). Per the germline V gene, CDR1 is SGHRS and CDR2 is YFSETQ. Between the trimmed V and J ends, which lost 4 bases and 2 bases, there was a span of 12 bases. The CDR3 has 15 residues. This CDR3 reads CASSTGSTTNEKLFF. The CDR3 nucleotides read TGCGCCAGCAGCACAGGGTCCACGACTAATGAAAAACTGTTTTTT. Filled out from reference TRBV5-1 and TRBJ1-4, the complete variable domain reads KAGVTQTPRYLIKTRGQQVTLSCSPISGHRSVSWYQQTPGQGLQFLFEYFSETQRNKGNFPGRFSGRQFSNSRSEMNVSTLELGDSALYLCASSTGSTTNEKLFFGSGTQLSVL.

The V gene is TRBV7-9, the J gene TRBJ1-1, with D hard to call. The germline CDR1 and CDR2 sequences are SEHNR and FQNEAQ (reference sequence). The V and J ends lost 8 bases and 2 bases respectively, with 15 bases between them. The length of the CDR3 is 14 residues. CDR3 DNA: TGTGCCAGCTCCGACACCTACGGAAACACTGAAGCTTTCTTT. This encodes CASSDTYGNTEAFF. Combining the CDR3 with reference TRBV7-9 and TRBJ1-1 gives the whole variable domain DTGVSQNPRHKITKRGQNVTFRCDPISEHNRLYWYRQTLGQGPEFLTYFQNEAQLEKSRLLSDRFSAERPKGSFSTLEIQRTEQGDSAMYLCASSDTYGNTEAFFGQGTRLTVV.

The rearrangement uses TRBV7-2 and TRBJ2-1; 8 positions match TRBD2. Germline V gene sequence: CDR1 SGHTA, CDR2 FQGNSA. J gave up 6 bases and V 5 bases, and 21 bases lay outside the gene matches. There are 19 residues in the CDR3. CDR3 amino acids: CASSPWGAGAHSYTNEQFF. For the CDR3, the DNA is TGTGCCAGCAGCCCCTGGGGAGCGGGGGCTCACTCCTACACCAATGAGCAGTTCTTC.

The chain recombines TRBV9 with TRBJ2-3, with 11 nucleotides matching TRBD2. The germline gives CDR1 SGDLS, CDR2 YYNGEE. The V gene end was trimmed by 0 bases and the J gene end by 3 bases; junction bases not matched to a gene: 3. This CDR3 has 16 residues. The CDR3 reads CASSVDASGRTDTQYF. CDR3 in DNA: TGTGCCAGCAGCGTAGATGCTAGCGGGAGGACAGATACGCAGTATTTT.

The rearrangement links TRBV7-3 to TRBJ2-7, with 8 positions matching TRBD1. V was clipped by 1 base and J by 6 bases; unmatched bases: 5. This CDR3 region has 14 residues. CDR1 is SGHTA and CDR2 is FQGTGA in the germline V gene. The CDR3 DNA follows: TGTGCCAGCAGCTTAAGGCAGGGGGCTGGCGAGCAGTACTTC. Its protein product is CASSLRQGAGEQYF.

V and J are TRBV28 and TRBJ1-2; possibly TRBD1 for D (6 bases). The V gene lost 8 bases and the J gene lost 4 bases, with 14 bases spanning the gap. This CDR3 contains 13 residues. Germline V gene data show CDR1 as MDHEN and CDR2 as SYDVKM. In DNA form, the CDR3 reads TGTGCCAGCGCCCCCGGACAGCCCTATGGCTACACCTTC. As protein: CASAPGQPYGYTF.

As regards this clone: Other nucleotide sequences in the sample specify the same CDR3. This chain uses TRBV18 with TRBJ2-1, with 9 bases lining up with TRBD2. CDR1 is KGHSH, CDR2 LQKENI, per germline. V trimming: 3 bases; J trimming: 6 bases; junction bases outside the gene matches: 3. The CDR3 runs 14 residues. The CDR3 protein is CASSPRREGNEQFF. CDR3 in DNA: TGTGCCAGCTCACCGAGGCGGGAGGGCAATGAGCAGTTCTTC.

The rearrangement joins TRBV6-4 to TRBJ2-5, with D maybe TRBD1 (5 bases). The CDR3 extends over 13 amino acids. Germline CDR1 reads MRHNA; CDR2 reads SNTAGT. The V gene lost 2 bases and the J gene lost 7 bases, with 11 bases spanning the gap. CDR3 bases: TGTGCCAGCAGTGACGGGCAGGGTGGGACCCAGTACTTC. Translation: CASSDGQGGTQYF.